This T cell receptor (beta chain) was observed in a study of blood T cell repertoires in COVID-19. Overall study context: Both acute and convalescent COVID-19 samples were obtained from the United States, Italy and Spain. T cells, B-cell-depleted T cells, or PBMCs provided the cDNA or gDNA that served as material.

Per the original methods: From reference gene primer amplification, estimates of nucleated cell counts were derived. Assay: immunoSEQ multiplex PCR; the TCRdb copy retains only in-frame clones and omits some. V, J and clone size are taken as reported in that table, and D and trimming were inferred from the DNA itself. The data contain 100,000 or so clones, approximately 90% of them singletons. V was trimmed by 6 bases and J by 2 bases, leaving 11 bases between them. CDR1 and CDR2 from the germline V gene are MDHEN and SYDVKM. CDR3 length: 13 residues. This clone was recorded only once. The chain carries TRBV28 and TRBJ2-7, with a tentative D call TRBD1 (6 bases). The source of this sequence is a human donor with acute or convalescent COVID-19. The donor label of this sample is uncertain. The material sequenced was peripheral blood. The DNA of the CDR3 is TGTGCCAGCAGGACAGGCCTTCCCTACGAGCAGTACTTC. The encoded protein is CASRTGLPYEQYF.